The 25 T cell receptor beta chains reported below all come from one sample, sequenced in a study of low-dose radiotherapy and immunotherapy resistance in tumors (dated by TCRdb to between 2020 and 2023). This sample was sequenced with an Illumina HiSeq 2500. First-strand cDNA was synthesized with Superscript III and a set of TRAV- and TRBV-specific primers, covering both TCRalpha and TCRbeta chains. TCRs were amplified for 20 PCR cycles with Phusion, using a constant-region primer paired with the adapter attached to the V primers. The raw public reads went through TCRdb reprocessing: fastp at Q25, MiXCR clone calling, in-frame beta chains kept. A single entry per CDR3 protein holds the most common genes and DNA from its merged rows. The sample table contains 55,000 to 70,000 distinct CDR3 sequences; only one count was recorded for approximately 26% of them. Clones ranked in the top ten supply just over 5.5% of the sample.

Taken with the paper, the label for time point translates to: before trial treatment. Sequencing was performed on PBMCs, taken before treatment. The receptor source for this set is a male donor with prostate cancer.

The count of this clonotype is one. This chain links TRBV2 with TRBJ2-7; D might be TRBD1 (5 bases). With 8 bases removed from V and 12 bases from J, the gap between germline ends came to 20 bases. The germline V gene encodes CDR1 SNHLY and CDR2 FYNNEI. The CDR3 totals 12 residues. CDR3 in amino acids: CASPPSQGIPYF. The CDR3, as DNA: TGTGCCAGCCCGCCATCCCAGGGTATTCCGTACTTC.

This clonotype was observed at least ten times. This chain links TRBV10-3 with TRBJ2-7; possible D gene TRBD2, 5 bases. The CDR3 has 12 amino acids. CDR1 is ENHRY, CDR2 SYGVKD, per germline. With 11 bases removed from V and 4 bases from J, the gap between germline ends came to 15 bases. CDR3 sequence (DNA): TGTGCCGCCTCACCTAGCAGTTACGAGCAGTACTTC. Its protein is CAASPSSYEQYF.

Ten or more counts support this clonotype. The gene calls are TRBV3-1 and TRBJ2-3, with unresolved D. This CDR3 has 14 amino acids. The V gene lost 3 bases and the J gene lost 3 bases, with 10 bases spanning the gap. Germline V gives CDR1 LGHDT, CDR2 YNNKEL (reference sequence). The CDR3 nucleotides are TGTGCCAGCAGCCAGGTTGGATTGACAGATACGCAGTATTTT. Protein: CASSQVGLTDTQYF.

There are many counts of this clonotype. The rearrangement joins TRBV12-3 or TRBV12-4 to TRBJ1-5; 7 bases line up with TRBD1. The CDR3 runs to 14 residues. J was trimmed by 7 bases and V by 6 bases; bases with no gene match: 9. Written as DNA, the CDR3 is TGTGCCAGCAGCAGAGACAGGGTAAGCCAGCCCCAGCATTTT. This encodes CASSRDRVSQPQHF.

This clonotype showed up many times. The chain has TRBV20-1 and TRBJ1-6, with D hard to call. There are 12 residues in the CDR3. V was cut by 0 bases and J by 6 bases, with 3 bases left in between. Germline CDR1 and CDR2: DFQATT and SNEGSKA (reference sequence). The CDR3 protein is CSAREGNSPLHF. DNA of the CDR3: TGCAGTGCTAGAGAGGGTAATTCACCCCTCCACTTT.

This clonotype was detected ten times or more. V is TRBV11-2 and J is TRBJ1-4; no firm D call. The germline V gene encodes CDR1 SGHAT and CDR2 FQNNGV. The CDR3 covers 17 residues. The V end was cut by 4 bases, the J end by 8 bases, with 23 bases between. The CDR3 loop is CASSSPYQRELGEKLFF. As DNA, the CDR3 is TGTGCCAGCAGCTCCCCCTACCAACGGGAGTTGGGGGAAAAACTGTTTTTT. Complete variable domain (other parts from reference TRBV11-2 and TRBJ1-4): EAGVAQSPRYKIIEKRQSVAFWCNPISGHATLYWYQQILGQGPKLLIQFQNNGVVDDSQLPKDRFSAERLKGVDSTLKIQPAKLEDSAVYLCASSSPYQRELGEKLFFGSGTQLSVL.

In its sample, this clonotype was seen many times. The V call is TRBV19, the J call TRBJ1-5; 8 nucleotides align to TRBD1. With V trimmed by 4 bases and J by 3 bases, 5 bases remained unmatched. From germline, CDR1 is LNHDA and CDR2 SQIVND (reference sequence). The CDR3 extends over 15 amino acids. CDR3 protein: CASSTRTGLNQPQHF. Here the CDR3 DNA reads TGTGCCAGTAGTACCCGGACAGGGCTCAATCAGCCCCAGCATTTT.

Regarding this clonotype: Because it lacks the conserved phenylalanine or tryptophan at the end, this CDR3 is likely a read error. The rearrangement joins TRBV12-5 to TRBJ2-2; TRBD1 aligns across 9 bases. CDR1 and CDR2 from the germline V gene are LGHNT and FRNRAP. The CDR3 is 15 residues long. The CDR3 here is CASGRGQGNTVELFS. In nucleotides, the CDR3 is TGTGCTAGTGGCCGCGGACAGGGGAACACCGTGGAGCTGTTTTCT.

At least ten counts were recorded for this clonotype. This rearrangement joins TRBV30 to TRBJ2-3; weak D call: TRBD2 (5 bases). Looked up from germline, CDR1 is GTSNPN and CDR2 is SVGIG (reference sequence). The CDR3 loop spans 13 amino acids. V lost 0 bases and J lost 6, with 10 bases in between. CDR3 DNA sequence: TGTGCCTGGAGTGTATTTCCGGGGGATACGCAGTATTTT. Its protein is CAWSVFPGDTQYF.

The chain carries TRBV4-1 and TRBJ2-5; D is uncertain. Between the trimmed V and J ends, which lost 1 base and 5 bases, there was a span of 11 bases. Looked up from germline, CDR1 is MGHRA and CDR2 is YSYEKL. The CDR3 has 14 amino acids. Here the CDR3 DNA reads TGCGCCAGCAGCCAAGTGGGCTCCCCCGAGACCCAGTACTTC. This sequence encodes CASSQVGSPETQYF.

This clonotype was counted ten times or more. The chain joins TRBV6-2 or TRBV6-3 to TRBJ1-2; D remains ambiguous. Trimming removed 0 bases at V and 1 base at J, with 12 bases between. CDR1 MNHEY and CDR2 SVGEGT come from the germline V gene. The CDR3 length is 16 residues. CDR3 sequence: CASSYSSREINYGYTF. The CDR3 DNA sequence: TGTGCCAGCAGTTACTCGAGTAGAGAGATTAACTATGGCTACACCTTC.

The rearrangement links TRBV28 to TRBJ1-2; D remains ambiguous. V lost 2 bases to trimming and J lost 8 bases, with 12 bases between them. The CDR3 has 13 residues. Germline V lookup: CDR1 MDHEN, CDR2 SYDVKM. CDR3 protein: CASSLAGSGGYTF. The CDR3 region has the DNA TGTGCCAGCAGTTTAGCGGGGTCAGGAGGCTACACCTTC.

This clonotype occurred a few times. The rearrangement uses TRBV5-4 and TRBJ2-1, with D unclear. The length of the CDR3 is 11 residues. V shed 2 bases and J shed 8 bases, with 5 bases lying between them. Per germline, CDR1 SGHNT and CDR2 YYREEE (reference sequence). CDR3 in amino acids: CASSFSDEQFF. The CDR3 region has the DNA TGTGCCAGCAGCTTCAGCGATGAGCAGTTCTTC.

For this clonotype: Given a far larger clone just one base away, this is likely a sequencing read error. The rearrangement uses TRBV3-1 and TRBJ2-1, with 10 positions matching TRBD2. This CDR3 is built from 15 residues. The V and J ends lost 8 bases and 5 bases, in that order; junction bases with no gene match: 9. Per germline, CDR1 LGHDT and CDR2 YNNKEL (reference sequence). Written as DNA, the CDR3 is TGTGCCAGCGGGGGGAAAGCGGGGGGGAACAATGAGCAGTTCTTC. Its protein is CASGGKAGGNNEQFF.

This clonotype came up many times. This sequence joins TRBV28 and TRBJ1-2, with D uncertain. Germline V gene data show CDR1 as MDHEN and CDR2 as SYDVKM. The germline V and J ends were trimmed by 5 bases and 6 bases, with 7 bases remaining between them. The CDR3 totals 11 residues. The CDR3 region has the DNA TGTGCCAGCAGTCTCGAGGATGGCTACACCTTC. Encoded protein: CASSLEDGYTF.

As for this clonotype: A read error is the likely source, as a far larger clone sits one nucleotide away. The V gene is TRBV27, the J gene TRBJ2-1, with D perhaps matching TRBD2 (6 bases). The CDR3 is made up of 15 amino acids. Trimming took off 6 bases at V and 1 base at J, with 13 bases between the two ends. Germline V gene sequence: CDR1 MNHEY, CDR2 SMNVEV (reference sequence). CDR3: CASSKEEGSYNEQFF. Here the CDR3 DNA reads TGTGCCAGCAGCAAGGAGGAGGGGTCCTACAATGAGCAGTTCTTC.

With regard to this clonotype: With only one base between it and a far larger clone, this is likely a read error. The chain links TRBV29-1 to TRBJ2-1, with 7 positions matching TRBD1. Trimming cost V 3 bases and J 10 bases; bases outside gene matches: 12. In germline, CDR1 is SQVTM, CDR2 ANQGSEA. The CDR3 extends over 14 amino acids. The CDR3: CSVETQGSPYEQFF. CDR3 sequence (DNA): TGCAGCGTTGAGACACAGGGGTCTCCCTACGAGCAGTTCTTC.

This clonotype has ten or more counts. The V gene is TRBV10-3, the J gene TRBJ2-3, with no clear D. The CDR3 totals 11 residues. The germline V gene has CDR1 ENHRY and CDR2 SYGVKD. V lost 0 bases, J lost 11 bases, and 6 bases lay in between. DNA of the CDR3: TGTGCCATCAGTGAGTCGAGTGGGCAGTATTTT. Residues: CAISESSGQYF.

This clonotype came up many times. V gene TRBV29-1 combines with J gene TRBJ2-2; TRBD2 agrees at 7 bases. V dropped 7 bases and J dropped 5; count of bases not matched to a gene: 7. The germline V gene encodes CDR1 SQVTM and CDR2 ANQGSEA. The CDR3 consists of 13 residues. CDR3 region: CSALRGGTGELFF. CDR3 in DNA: TGCAGCGCCCTGCGCGGGGGAACCGGGGAGCTGTTTTTT.

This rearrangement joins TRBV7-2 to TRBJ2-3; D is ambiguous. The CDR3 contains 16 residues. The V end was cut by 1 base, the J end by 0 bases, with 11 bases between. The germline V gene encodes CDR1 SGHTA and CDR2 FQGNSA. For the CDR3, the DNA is TGTGCCAGCAGCTTAGGATCGGCCAGGAGCACAGATACGCAGTATTTT. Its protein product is CASSLGSARSTDTQYF. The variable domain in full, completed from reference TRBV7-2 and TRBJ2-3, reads GAGVSQSPSNKVTEKGKDVELRCDPISGHTALYWYRQSLGQGLEFLIYFQGNSAPDKSGLPSDRFSAERTGGSVSTLTIQRTQQEDSAVYLCASSLGSARSTDTQYFGPGTRLTVL.

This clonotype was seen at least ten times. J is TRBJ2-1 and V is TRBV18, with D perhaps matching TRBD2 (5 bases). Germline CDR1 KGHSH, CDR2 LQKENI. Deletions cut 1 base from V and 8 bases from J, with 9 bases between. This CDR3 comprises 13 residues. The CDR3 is CASSPQLADEQFF. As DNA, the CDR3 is TGTGCCAGCTCACCACAGCTAGCCGATGAGCAGTTCTTC.

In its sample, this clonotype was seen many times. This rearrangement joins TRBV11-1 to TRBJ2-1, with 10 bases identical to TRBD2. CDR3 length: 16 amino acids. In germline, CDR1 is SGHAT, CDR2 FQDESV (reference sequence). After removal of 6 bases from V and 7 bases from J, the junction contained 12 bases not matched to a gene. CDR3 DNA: TGTGCCAGCAGTTCTAGCGGGGGATTTATTTTTAATGAGCAGTTCTTC. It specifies CASSSSGGFIFNEQFF.

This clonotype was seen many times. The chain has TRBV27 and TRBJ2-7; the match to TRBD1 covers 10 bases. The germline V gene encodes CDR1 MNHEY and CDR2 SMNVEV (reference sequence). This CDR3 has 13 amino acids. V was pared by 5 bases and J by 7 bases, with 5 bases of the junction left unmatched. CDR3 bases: TGTGCCAGCAGTGACAGGGGGCTGGGGGAGCAGTACTTC. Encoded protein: CASSDRGLGEQYF.

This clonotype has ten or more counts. The CDR3 DNA follows: TGCGCCAGCAGCCCGGACAGGGGGGGCTACACCTTC. It specifies CASSPDRGGYTF. The V and J genes are TRBV5-1 and TRBJ1-2; 10 bases agree with TRBD1. Germline V gives CDR1 SGHRS, CDR2 YFSETQ. V was pared by 4 bases and J by 8 bases, with 2 bases of the junction left unmatched. The CDR3 has 12 residues.

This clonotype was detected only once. CDR3 sequence reads: CASSSGQGDSEAFF. The CDR3 coding sequence is TGTGCCAGCTCATCGGGACAGGGGGATTCTGAAGCTTTCTTT. The rearrangement links TRBV18 to TRBJ1-1, with TRBD1 matching over 11 bases. Germline values: CDR1 KGHSH, CDR2 LQKENI. The CDR3 consists of 14 residues. V was clipped by 5 bases and J by 6 bases; unmatched bases: 5.